Presented here are 22 T cell receptor beta chains from one specimen sequenced in a study of CD8+CD57+ T cells in acquired aplastic anemia. Patients picked for sequencing had shown CD8+CD57+ cell expansion detected by flow cytometry. TCR beta VDJ and CDR3 were profiled, and genomic DNA was the template. TCRdb independently ran MiXCR on the reads; one entry per CDR3 protein. The sample lists about 160,000 distinct CDR3 sequences; less than 50% were seen once. Sequenced input: sorted CD4+, CD8+, or CD8+CD57+ T cells (not recorded which) from PBMCs. All receptors come from a human donor with aplastic anemia.

As to this clonotype: A much more abundant neighbour one base away suggests this may be a read error. The chain is built from TRBV4-3 and TRBJ2-7; D is undetermined. V was pared by 2 bases and J by 3 bases, with 8 bases between. Germline lookup yields CDR1 LGHNA and CDR2 YSLEER. The CDR3 is 13 amino acids. CDR3 bases: TGCGCCAGCAGCCAAAAAACTTACTACGAGCAGTACTTC. Amino acids: CASSQKTYYEQYF.

This chain joins TRBV7-2 and TRBJ2-7, with TRBD2 as a possible D gene (5 bases). V lost 6 bases to trimming and J lost 1 base, with 10 bases between them. Germline V lookup: CDR1 SGHTA, CDR2 FQGNSA. The CDR3 runs 13 residues. In DNA, the CDR3 is TGTGCCAGCAGTCACGGACTTTCCTACGAGCAGTACGTC. This codes for CASSHGLSYEQYV.

The chain is built from TRBV12-3 or TRBV12-4 and TRBJ2-5, with D perhaps being TRBD1 or TRBD2 (5 bases each). V dropped 4 bases and J dropped 9 bases, with 21 bases sitting between them. The CDR3 sequence is 15 residues long. The CDR3 DNA sequence: TGTGCCAGCAGTTACGGAGTCGGGACGGCTTCGCCCCAGTACTTC. It is translated as CASSYGVGTASPQYF.

This clonotype was seen repeatedly, ten times or more. The chain carries TRBV7-2 and TRBJ2-3; no definite D call. The CDR3 covers 14 residues. The germline gives CDR1 SGHTA, CDR2 FQGNSA. V lost 2 bases to trimming and J lost 4 bases, with 10 bases between them. CDR3 DNA sequence: TGTGCCAGCAGCTTACAGCCGGCGGCAGATACGCAGTATTTT. Translating it yields CASSLQPAADTQYF.

The rearrangement joins TRBV2 to TRBJ2-7, with D tentatively TRBD1 (6 bases). The V gene lost 3 bases and the J gene lost 0 bases, with 9 bases spanning the gap. This CDR3 comprises 14 residues. Germline values: CDR1 SNHLY, CDR2 FYNNEI. CDR3 nucleotides: TGTGCCAGCAGTGAGGAACAGGGCTCCTACGAGCAGTACTTC. It translates to CASSEEQGSYEQYF.

The gene calls are TRBV15 and TRBJ1-6; D may be TRBD1 (6 bases). The CDR3 sequence is 15 residues long. Germline values: CDR1 LNHNV, CDR2 YYDKDF (reference sequence). V gave up 0 bases and J gave up 9 bases, with 12 bases separating them. This CDR3 reads CATSRDFGGLSPLHF. In DNA, the CDR3 is TGTGCCACCAGCAGAGATTTCGGGGGGCTTTCACCCCTCCACTTT. Filled out from reference TRBV15 and TRBJ1-6, the complete variable domain reads DAMVIQNPRYQVTQFGKPVTLSCSQTLNHNVMYWYQQKSSQAPKLLFHYYDKDFNNEADTPDNFQSRRPNTSFCFLDIRSPGLGDTAMYLCATSRDFGGLSPLHFGNGTRLTVT.

V gene TRBV15 combines with J gene TRBJ2-4; 8 nucleotides align to TRBD1. The junction had 9 bases not matched to a gene; V was cut back by 3 bases and J by 5 bases. Germline V gives CDR1 LNHNV, CDR2 YYDKDF (reference sequence). The length of the CDR3 is 16 residues. CDR3 residues: CATSRTNGQGENIQYF. DNA of the CDR3: TGTGCCACCAGCAGGACTAACGGACAGGGTGAAAACATTCAGTACTTC.

This clonotype was picked up many times. J is TRBJ2-3 and V is TRBV6-6; D gene uncertain. In germline, CDR1 is MNHNY, CDR2 SVGAGI (reference sequence). This CDR3 contains 14 residues. Trimming cost V 0 bases and J 3 bases, with 7 bases left between them. Here the CDR3 DNA reads TGTGCCAGCAGTTACTCGAAGAGAACAGATACGCAGTATTTT. It encodes CASSYSKRTDTQYF.

The chain is built from TRBV6-1 and TRBJ2-5, with 8 nucleotides matching TRBD1. The germline CDR1 and CDR2 sequences are MNHNS and SASEGT. The ends lost 2 bases at V and 5 bases at J; junction bases unmatched: 10. The CDR3 length is 16 residues. The CDR3 sequence: CASSEQGAARWETQYF. The CDR3 nucleotides read TGTGCCAGCAGTGAACAGGGGGCAGCTCGGTGGGAGACCCAGTACTTC.

Points on this clonotype: Its ends do not fully match the called genes, so a read error is possible. The chain combines TRBV10-3 with TRBJ2-7; D perhaps matches TRBD2 (5 bases). Germline assignment: CDR1 ENHRY and CDR2 SYGVKD. The CDR3 has 14 amino acids. CDR3 sequence: CASSDYRATGEQYF. The CDR3 DNA reads TGTGCCAGCAGTGACTACCGGGCCACCGGGGAGCAGTACTTC.

This clonotype is medium-sized (0.01 to 0.1%) within its sample. The chain joins TRBV24-1 to TRBJ2-4; D is unclear. Trimming removed 4 bases at V and 1 base at J, with 10 bases between. Per germline, CDR1 KGHDR and CDR2 SFDVKD. The CDR3 is 15 amino acids. This CDR3 reads CATSDWTDAKNIQYF. DNA for the CDR3: TGTGCCACCAGTGACTGGACGGACGCCAAAAACATTCAGTACTTC.

About this clonotype itself: This sequence may be a read error, since a much larger clone differs from it by one base. The CDR3 coding sequence is TGTGCCGGCAGTTCAGGACACCAGAACACTGAAGCTTTCTTT. The encoded protein is CAGSSGHQNTEAFF. The chain uses TRBV25-1 and TRBJ1-1; weak D call: TRBD1 (5 bases). The CDR3 spans 14 residues. CDR1 is MGHDK, CDR2 SYGVNS, per germline.

The chain employs TRBV15 and TRBJ1-1; D is perhaps TRBD1 (6 bases). The germline V and J ends were trimmed by 0 bases and 7 bases, with 15 bases remaining between them. This CDR3 has 15 amino acids. Germline V lookup: CDR1 LNHNV, CDR2 YYDKDF (reference sequence). CDR3 sequence: CATSRDGLGANEAFF. The CDR3 region has the DNA TGTGCCACCAGCAGAGACGGTCTGGGGGCCAATGAAGCTTTCTTT.

This clonotype was seen ten or more times. The rearrangement uses TRBV7-2 and TRBJ1-4; 9 positions agree with TRBD1. CDR3 length: 13 residues. V trimming: 5 bases; J trimming: 7 bases; junction bases outside the gene matches: 2. CDR1 SGHTA and CDR2 FQGNSA come from the germline V gene. The CDR3 DNA follows: TGTGCCAGCAGCCCGGGACAGGGTGAAAAACTGTTTTTT. The encoded protein is CASSPGQGEKLFF.

V gene TRBV6-2 or TRBV6-3 combines with J gene TRBJ1-2, with D possibly being TRBD1 (5 bases). The CDR3 has 14 residues. Germline-derived CDR1 and CDR2 are MNHEY and SVGEGT. Trimming cost V 2 bases and J 4 bases, with 11 bases left between them. CDR3 in DNA: TGTGCCAGCAGTTACGGGACGGCTCTCTATGGCTACACCTTC. Its translation is CASSYGTALYGYTF.

This clonotype was seen at least ten times. The rearrangement links TRBV12-3 or TRBV12-4 to TRBJ1-6; 7 nucleotides agree with TRBD1. CDR3 length: 14 residues. J was trimmed by 5 bases and V by 6 bases; bases with no gene match: 4. The CDR3 DNA reads TGTGCCAGCAGCCACGGACAGGATAATTCACCCCTCCACTTT. Encoded protein: CASSHGQDNSPLHF.

V usage is TRBV20-1 and J usage is TRBJ2-1, with D possibly being TRBD2 (5 bases). Germline assignment: CDR1 DFQATT and CDR2 SNEGSKA (reference sequence). This CDR3 is 15 amino acids long. Trimming cost V 1 base and J 2 bases, with 12 bases left between them. Here the CDR3 DNA reads TGCAGTGCTAGAGTCCCGGGAAGGGCCTACAATGAGCAGTTCTTC. It encodes CSARVPGRAYNEQFF.

Comments on this clonotype: This may come from a read error, since a much larger clone is one base off. The gene calls are TRBV7-6 and TRBJ2-1, with TRBD2 identical over 9 bases. Per the germline V gene, CDR1 is SGHVS and CDR2 is FNYEAQ. The CDR3 spans 17 residues. The CDR3 bases are TGTGCCAGCAGCATAACCTCAGCGGGGGGTTCCTACAATGAGCAGCTCTTC. It yields the protein CASSITSAGGSYNEQLF.

This clonotype was picked up many times. The chain is built from TRBV11-3 and TRBJ1-1; the D is unclear. Trimming pared 8 bases from V and 1 base from J, leaving 11 bases between. Germline V gene lookup returns CDR1 SGHNT and CDR2 YENEEA. The CDR3 covers 13 residues. The CDR3 sequence: CASSREGNTEAFF. The CDR3 coding sequence is TGTGCCAGCTCCCGGGAGGGGAACACTGAAGCTTTCTTT. Variable domain in full (rest from reference TRBV11-3 and TRBJ1-1): EAGVVQSPRYKIIEKKQPVAFWCNPISGHNTLYWYLQNLGQGPELLIRYENEEAVDDSQLPKDRFSAERLKGVDSTLKIQPAELGDSAVYLCASSREGNTEAFFGQGTRLTVV.

This clonotype was counted only a few times. A clone one base away is much larger, so this may be a read error. The chain couples TRBV24-1 to TRBJ2-2, with D possibly being TRBD1 (7 bases). CDR1 is KGHDR and CDR2 is SFDVKD in the germline V gene. There are 14 residues in the CDR3. CDR3 DNA sequence: TGTACCACCCGATCCCCCAGGGGGGCCGGGGAGCTGTTTTTT. Its protein product is CTTRSPRGAGELFF.

A note on this clonotype: This could be a read error, since a much larger clone is one nucleotide away. The chain has TRBV9 and TRBJ2-1; D call uncertain. The CDR3 runs to 15 residues. CDR1 and CDR2 from the germline V gene are SGDLS and YYNGEE. The V gene lost 3 bases and the J gene lost 0 bases, with 10 bases spanning the gap. The CDR3 region is CASSAEAVSYNEQFF. Written as DNA, the CDR3 is TGTGCCAGCAGCGCAGAGGCGGTCTCCTACAATGAGCAGTTCTTC. Full variable domain (remainder filled in from reference TRBV9 and TRBJ2-1): DSGVTQTPKHLITATGQRVTLRCSPRSGDLSVYWYQQSLDQGLQFLIQYYNGEERAKGNILERFSAQQFPDLHSELNLSSLELGDSALYFCASSAEAVSYNEQFFGPGTRLTVL.

This clonotype was seen at least ten times. The rearrangement links TRBV5-8 to TRBJ1-1; no reliable D call. The germline CDR1 and CDR2 sequences are SGHTS and YDEGEE. The CDR3 loop spans 15 amino acids. The germline V and J ends were trimmed by 0 bases and 1 base, with 10 bases remaining between them. The CDR3 sequence: CASSLGASANTEAFF. CDR3 sequence (DNA): TGTGCCAGCAGCTTGGGGGCATCGGCGAACACTGAAGCTTTCTTT.